The T cell receptor beta chain under discussion was sequenced for a study of human T cells and chemical hapten exposure. As for time point: pre-sensitization, week 0. Noted treatment: therapeutic diphenylcyclopropenone sensitization with weekly scalp DPC. Researchers extracted total RNA from unfractionated whole blood. Each CDR3 protein gets one entry after TCRdb re-called the RACE reads with MiXCR. The sample lists about 60,000 distinct CDR3 sequences, 11% occurring once. Sequencing used whole blood, obtained in connection with sensitization to the hapten diphenylcyclopropenone (DPC). This TCR derives from a woman aged 35 to 49 with alopecia areata. Some clones in this sample may be carry-over from other donors' samples.

CDR3 loop: CASSDGNQNTGELFF. The CDR3 bases are TGTGCCAGCAGTGACGGGAACCAAAACACCGGGGAGCTGTTTTTT. This rearrangement joins TRBV6-4 to TRBJ2-2; no clear D. V was pared by 2 bases and J by 2 bases, with 9 bases between. Germline lookup yields CDR1 MRHNA and CDR2 SNTAGT. The CDR3 has 15 amino acids.